This T cell receptor beta chain was recovered during a study of blood T cell repertoires in COVID-19. Overall study: Some COVID-19 samples were acute and others convalescent; all came from the United States, Italy and Spain. Nucleic acid was either cDNA or gDNA, and it came from T cells, B-cell-depleted T cells, or PBMCs.

The CDR3 has 13 amino acids. Per germline, CDR1 SGHRS and CDR2 YFSETQ. Trimming shortened V by 2 bases and J by 6 bases, and 12 bases separated the two germline ends. Only in-frame clones appear in the TCRdb table, and some are missing; sequencing was by immunoSEQ multiplex PCR. The repertoire holds approximately 230,000 clones, approximately 80% seen once, with just under 20% in the top ten. The sample consisted of peripheral blood. V is TRBV5-1 and J is TRBJ2-7, with a possible D match to TRBD1 (5 bases). This receptor was identified in a man aged 25-45 years with active or convalescent COVID-19. CDR3 loop: CASSFRAPGEQYF. The CDR3, as DNA: TGCGCCAGCAGCTTCAGGGCTCCGGGCGAGCAGTACTTC.